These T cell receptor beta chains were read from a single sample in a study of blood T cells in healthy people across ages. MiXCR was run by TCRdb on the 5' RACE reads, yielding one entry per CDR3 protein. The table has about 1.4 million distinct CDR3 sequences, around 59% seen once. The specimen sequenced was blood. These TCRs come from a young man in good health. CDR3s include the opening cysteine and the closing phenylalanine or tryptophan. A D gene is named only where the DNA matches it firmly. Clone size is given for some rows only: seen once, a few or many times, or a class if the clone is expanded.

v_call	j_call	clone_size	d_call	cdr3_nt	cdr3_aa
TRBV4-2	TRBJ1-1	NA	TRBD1	TGTGCCAGCAGCCAAGTTCAGGGGGCCAACACTGAAGCTTTCTTT	CASSQVQGANTEAFF
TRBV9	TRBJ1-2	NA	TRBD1	TGTGCCAGCAGCCCAAGTACCGGGACAGGGCCTGGCTACACCTTC	CASSPSTGTGPGYTF
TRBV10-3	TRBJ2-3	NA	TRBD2	TGTGCCATCAGTGAGTCGATGACTAGCGGGGGTAAGACGCAGTATTTT	CAISESMTSGGKTQYF
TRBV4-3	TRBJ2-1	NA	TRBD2	TGCGCCAGCAGCCTTGGGACTAGCGGGTCGTGGGGCTACAATGAGCAGTTCTTC	CASSLGTSGSWGYNEQFF
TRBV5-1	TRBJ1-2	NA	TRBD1	TGCGCCAGCAGCATACCGGGACAGGACTATGGCTACACCTTC	CASSIPGQDYGYTF
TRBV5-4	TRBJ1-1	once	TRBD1	TGTGCCAGCAGCGCGGGACAGGTGCTGAACACTGAAGCTTTCTTT	CASSAGQVLNTEAFF
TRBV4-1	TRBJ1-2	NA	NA	TGCGCCAGCAGCTCGTACCTTTACCATGGCTACACCTTC	CASSSYLYHGYTF
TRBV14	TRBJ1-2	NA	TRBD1	TGTGCCAGCAGCCGAGGACAGGGTCTCTATGGCTACACCTTC	CASSRGQGLYGYTF
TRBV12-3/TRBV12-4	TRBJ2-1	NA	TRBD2	TGTGCCAGCATCCTAGCGGGGGGGCCTGGCAATGAGCAGTTCTTC	CASILAGGPGNEQFF
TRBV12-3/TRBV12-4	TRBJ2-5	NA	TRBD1	TGTGCCAGCACCTCTGGACAGGGGGTTCAGTACTTC	CASTSGQGVQYF
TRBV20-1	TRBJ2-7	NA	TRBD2	TGCAGTGCTGTTAGCGGGAGCGGCGAGCAGTACTTC	CSAVSGSGEQYF
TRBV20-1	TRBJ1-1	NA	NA	TGCAGTGCTAGTTCCCAGTTCACTGAAGCTTTCTTT	CSASSQFTEAFF
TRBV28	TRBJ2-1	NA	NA	TGTGCCAGCAGTTGGTTATCCCCATTAACCCCTAATGAGCAGTTCTTC	CASSWLSPLTPNEQFF
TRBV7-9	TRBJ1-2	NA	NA	TGTGCCAGCAGCTTAATAGGGACCAACTATGGCTACACCTTC	CASSLIGTNYGYTF
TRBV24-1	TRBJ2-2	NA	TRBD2	TGTGCCACCGCCGCCGGGCTAGCGGGGGCACGCGGGGAGCTGTTTTTT	CATAAGLAGARGELFF
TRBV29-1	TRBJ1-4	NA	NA	TGCAGCGTTGAAGATCGCAATAATGAAAAACTGTTTTTT	CSVEDRNNEKLFF
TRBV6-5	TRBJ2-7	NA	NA	TGTGCCAGCAGTTACTCGGAGGCGGGGACCTACGAGCAGTACTTC	CASSYSEAGTYEQYF
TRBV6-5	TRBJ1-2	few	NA	TGTGCCAGCAGTTTTGCGGTACAGTCTGGCTACACCTTC	CASSFAVQSGYTF
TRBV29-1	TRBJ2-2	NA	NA	TGCAGCGTCTCACCCGTCACCGGGGAGCTGTTTTTT	CSVSPVTGELFF
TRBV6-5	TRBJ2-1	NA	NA	TGTGCCAGCAGTTACTCCGCACCTAGCGCGGATGAGCAGTTCTTC	CASSYSAPSADEQFF
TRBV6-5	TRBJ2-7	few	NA	TGTGCCAGCAGTTCCCCGGGGTTATCCTACGAGCAGTACTTC	CASSSPGLSYEQYF
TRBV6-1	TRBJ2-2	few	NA	TGTGCCAGCAGTGAAGTAGGTTACGGGGAGCTGTTTTTT	CASSEVGYGELFF
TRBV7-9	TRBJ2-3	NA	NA	TGTGCCAGCAGCTCCCCCCCGGTGGGGGGCGAGGATACGCAGTATTTT	CASSSPPVGGEDTQYF
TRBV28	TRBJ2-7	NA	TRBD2	TGTGCCAGCAGTTCCCCCCCTAGCGGGCCATCCTACGAGCAGTACTTC	CASSSPPSGPSYEQYF
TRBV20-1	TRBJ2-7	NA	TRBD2	TGCAGTGCTAGAGAGACTAGCGGGAGTATCCACGAGCAGTACTTC	CSARETSGSIHEQYF
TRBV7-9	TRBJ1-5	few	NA	TGTGCCAGCAGCTTAAAGACGGATCAGCCCCAGCATTTT	CASSLKTDQPQHF
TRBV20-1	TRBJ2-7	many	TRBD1	TGCAGTGCTCCCGGGACAGTCGACTCCTACGAGCAGTACTTC	CSAPGTVDSYEQYF
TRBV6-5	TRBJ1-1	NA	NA	TGTGCCAGCAGTTACGGAACCTACCGTTCAAACACTGAAGCTTTCTTT	CASSYGTYRSNTEAFF
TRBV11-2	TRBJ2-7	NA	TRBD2	TGTGCCAGCAGCTTCCCTAGCGGGCTGTACGAGCAGTACTTC	CASSFPSGLYEQYF
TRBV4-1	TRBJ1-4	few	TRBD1	TGCGCCAGCAGCCTTGACAGGGACGAAAAACTGTTTTTT	CASSLDRDEKLFF
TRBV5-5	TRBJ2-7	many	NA	TGTGCCAGCAGCTTTAGTTATACGGGAACCTACGAGCAGTACTTC	CASSFSYTGTYEQYF
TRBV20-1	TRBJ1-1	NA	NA	TGCAGTGCTATTAGACAGTTGAACACTGAAGCTTTCTTT	CSAIRQLNTEAFF
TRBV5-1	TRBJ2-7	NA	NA	TGCGCCAGCAGCACAAGGACAGCTACCTACGAGCAGTACTTC	CASSTRTATYEQYF
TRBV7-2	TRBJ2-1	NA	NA	TGTGCCAGCAGCTTACTCCCAGGCAATGAGCAGTTCTTC	CASSLLPGNEQFF
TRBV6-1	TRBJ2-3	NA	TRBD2	TGTGCCAGCAGTCGGATTATCGGGGGGGCAATGGAGACAGATACGCAGTATTTT	CASSRIIGGAMETDTQYF
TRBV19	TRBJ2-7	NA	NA	TGTGCCAGTTCCGGGACAAAAGCAATGGGGCAGTACTTC	CASSGTKAMGQYF
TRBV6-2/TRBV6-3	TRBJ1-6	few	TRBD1	TGTGCCAGCAGCGACAGGGGAGGAGGATCACCCCTCCACTTT	CASSDRGGGSPLHF
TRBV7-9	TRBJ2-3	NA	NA	TGTGCCAGCAGCTTATGGAGTGCAGATACGCAGTATTTT	CASSLWSADTQYF
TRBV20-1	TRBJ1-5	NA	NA	TGCAGTGTTAGACACAGGGAGGGCAATCAGCCCCAGCATTTT	CSVRHREGNQPQHF